This TCR beta chain was sequenced during a study of blood T cell repertoires in COVID-19. Study at large: Sources were T cells, B-cell-depleted T cells, or PBMCs; the material itself was cDNA or gDNA.

The CDR3 loop spans 16 amino acids. The germline CDR1 and CDR2 sequences are SQVTM and ANQGSEA. The trim removed 6 bases at V and 2 bases at J, leaving 11 bases unmatched. The table came from immunoSEQ multiplex PCR; TCRdb's copy has only in-frame clones and leaves some out. Here the sample spans about 320,000 clones, 87% being singletons. The sequenced material came from PBMCs or T cells enriched from blood (not recorded which). The sequence was collected from a woman between 18 and 30 years old who had recovered from COVID-19. The chain has TRBV29-1 and TRBJ1-2; 11 nucleotides align to TRBD1. The CDR3 reads CSVADNGQGANYGYTF. For the CDR3, the DNA is TGCAGCGTCGCCGATAATGGACAGGGGGCAAACTATGGCTACACCTTC.